Presented here are 3 T cell receptor beta chains from one specimen sequenced in a study of shared clonotypes between healthy human individuals (dated by TCRdb to about 2020). Libraries were made using the immunoSEQ multiplex PCR assay. TCRdb carries this immuneACCESS record with in-frame sequences only. Its versions omit some clonotypes, under half of them owing to an unresolved V gene in the studies checked, with the rest unexplained. Within this sample are 2 million to 3 million clones, with roughly 93% of them counted one time only. Roughly 0.39% of the sample is held by the ten biggest clonotypes. Sequenced sample: naive CD4+ T cells from PBMCs. The sample's cell subset or site label, decoded: CD45RA+ positively selected. The source is a man younger than 35 in good health. Some clones in this sample may be carry-over from other donors' samples.

The gene calls are TRBV7-9 and TRBJ2-1; 8 bases match TRBD1. CDR3 length: 14 residues. The germline V gene encodes CDR1 SEHNR and CDR2 FQNEAQ (reference sequence). Trimming cost V 5 bases and J 7 bases; bases outside gene matches: 7. CDR3 amino acids: CASSIPRQGNEQFF. CDR3 sequence (DNA): TGTGCCAGCAGCATACCAAGACAGGGGAATGAGCAGTTCTTC.

The chain uses TRBV29-1 and TRBJ1-1; 8 nucleotides agree with TRBD1. Germline-derived CDR1 and CDR2 are SQVTM and ANQGSEA. Trimming cost V 6 bases and J 5 bases; bases outside gene matches: 11. This CDR3 region has 14 residues. The CDR3 DNA is TGCAGCGTGGCCGGGACAGGCCCTAGGACTGAAGCTTTCTTT. Translating gives CSVAGTGPRTEAFF.

The rearrangement uses TRBV18 and TRBJ2-2, with D unresolved. Germline CDR1 KGHSH, CDR2 LQKENI. The CDR3 is 16 residues long. V lost 3 bases and J lost 0, with 11 bases in between. For the CDR3, the DNA is TGTGCCAGCTCACCTGCGACGGTAACGAACACCGGGGAGCTGTTTTTT. It specifies CASSPATVTNTGELFF. Full variable domain (remainder filled in from reference TRBV18 and TRBJ2-2): NAGVMQNPRHLVRRRGQEARLRCSPMKGHSHVYWYRQLPEEGLKFMVYLQKENIIDESGMPKERFSAEFPKEGPSILRIQQVVRGDSAAYFCASSPATVTNTGELFFGEGSRLTVL.